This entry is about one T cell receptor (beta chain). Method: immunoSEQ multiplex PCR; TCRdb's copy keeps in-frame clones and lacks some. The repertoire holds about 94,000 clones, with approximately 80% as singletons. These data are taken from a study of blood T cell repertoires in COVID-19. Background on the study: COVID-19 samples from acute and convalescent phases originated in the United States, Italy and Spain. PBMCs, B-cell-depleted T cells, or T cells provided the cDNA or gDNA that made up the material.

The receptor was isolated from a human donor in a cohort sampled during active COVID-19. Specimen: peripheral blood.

CDR3 residues: CASSPLDRGINEQYF. The CDR3 nucleotides are TGTGCCAGCAGCCCCCTTGACAGGGGGATAAACGAGCAGTACTTC. The chain is built from TRBV6-6 and TRBJ2-7, with 9 bases fitting TRBD1. Germline V gene lookup returns CDR1 MNHNY and CDR2 SVGAGI (reference sequence). After removal of 6 bases from V and 5 bases from J, the junction contained 11 bases not matched to a gene. The CDR3 covers 15 residues.